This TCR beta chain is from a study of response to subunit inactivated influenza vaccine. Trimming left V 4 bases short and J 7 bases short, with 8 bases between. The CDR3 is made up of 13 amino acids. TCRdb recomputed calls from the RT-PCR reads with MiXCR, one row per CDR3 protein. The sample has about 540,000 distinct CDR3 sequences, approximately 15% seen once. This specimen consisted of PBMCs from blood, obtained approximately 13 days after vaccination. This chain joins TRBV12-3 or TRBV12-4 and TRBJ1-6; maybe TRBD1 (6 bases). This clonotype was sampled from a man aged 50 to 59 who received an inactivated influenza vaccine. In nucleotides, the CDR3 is TGTGCCAGCAGTTGGACAGACAATTCACCCCTCCACTTT. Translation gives CASSWTDNSPLHF.